The source of this T cell receptor beta chain is a study of T cells in Graves' hyperthyroidism and ophthalmopathy. Patients with uncontrolled infections, other autoimmune diseases, pregnancy or lactation were excluded. V was clipped by 5 bases and J by 1 base, with 11 bases between them. This CDR3 contains 14 residues. Template material for amplifying TCR beta CDR3 regions consisted of RNA transcripts. The study used the HTBI primer set for a first-round RT-PCR of the TCR CDR3. MiXCR, applied by TCRdb to the multiplex PCR reads, yields one record per CDR3 protein. There are fewer than 250,000 distinct CDR3 sequences in the sample; around 15% occur only once, and less than 35% lies in the top ten. This clonotype was picked up many times.

The sequence came from a woman aged 18-30 years with Graves' ophthalmopathy. Sequenced: blood. The genes are TRBV12-3 or TRBV12-4 and TRBJ1-1; D uncertain. The CDR3 DNA reads TGTGCCAGCAGTCTCCCATCATCGAACACTGAAGCTTTCTTT. Amino acids: CASSLPSSNTEAFF.